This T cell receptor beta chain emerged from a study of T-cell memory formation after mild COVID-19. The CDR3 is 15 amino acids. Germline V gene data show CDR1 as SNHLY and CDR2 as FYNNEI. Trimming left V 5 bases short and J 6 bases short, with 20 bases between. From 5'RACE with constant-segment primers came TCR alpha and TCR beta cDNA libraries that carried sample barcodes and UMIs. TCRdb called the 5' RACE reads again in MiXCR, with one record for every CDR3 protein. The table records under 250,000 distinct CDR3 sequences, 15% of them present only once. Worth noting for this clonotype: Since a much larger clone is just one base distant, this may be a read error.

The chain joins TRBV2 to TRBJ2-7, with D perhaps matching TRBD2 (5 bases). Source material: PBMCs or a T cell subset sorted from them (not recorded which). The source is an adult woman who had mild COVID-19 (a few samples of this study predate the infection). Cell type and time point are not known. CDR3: CASSTPVGSLGEQYF. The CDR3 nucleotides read TGTGCCAGCAGTACCCCCGTAGGGAGCCTCGGCGAGCAGTACTTC.